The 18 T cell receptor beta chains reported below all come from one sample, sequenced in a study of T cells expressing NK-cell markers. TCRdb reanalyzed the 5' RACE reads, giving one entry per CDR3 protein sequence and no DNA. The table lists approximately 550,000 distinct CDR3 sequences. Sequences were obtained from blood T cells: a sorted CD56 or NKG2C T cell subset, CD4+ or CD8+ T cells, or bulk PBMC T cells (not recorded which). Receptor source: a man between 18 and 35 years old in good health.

CDR3 sequence reads: CSARYGVTQPQHF. The V call is TRBV20-1, the J call TRBJ1-5. The CDR3 runs 13 residues. CDR1 is DFQATT and CDR2 is SNEGSKA in the germline V gene (reference sequence).

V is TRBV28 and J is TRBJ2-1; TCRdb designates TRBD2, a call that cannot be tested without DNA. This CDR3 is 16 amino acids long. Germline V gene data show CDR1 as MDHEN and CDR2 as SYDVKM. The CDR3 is CATDTRSTSGRDEQFF.

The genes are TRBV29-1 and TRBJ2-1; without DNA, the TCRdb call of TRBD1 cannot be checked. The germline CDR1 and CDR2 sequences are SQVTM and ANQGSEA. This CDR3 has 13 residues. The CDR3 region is CSVVRTDYNEQFF.

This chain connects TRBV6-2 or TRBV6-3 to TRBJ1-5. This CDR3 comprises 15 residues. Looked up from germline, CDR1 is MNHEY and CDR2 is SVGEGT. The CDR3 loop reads CASSYDMTSNQPQHF.

The CDR3 protein is CASHGGYNEQFF. The J gene is TRBJ2-1, the V gene TRBV5-4; absent DNA, TCRdb's TRBD2 call cannot be checked. Germline V gene sequence: CDR1 SGHNT, CDR2 YYREEE (reference sequence). This CDR3 comprises 12 residues.

CDR3 sequence: CSAYRDRGPSSSYEQYF. This sequence joins TRBV20-1 and TRBJ2-7; TCRdb calls TRBD1, which cannot be checked without DNA. This CDR3 comprises 17 residues. Germline assignment: CDR1 DFQATT and CDR2 SNEGSKA (reference sequence).

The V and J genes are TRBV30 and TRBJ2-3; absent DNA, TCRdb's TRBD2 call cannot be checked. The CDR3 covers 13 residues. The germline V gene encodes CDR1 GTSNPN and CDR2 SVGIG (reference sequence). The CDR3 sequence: CAWTSGNTDTQYF.

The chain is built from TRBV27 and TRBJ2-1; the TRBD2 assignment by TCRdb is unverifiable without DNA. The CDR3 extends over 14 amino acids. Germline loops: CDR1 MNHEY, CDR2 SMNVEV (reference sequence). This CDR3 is CASSLAGGPYEQFF.

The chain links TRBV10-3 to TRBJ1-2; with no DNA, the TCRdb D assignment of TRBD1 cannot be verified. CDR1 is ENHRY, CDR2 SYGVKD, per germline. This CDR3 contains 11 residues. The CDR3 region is CAIGGQGSYTF.

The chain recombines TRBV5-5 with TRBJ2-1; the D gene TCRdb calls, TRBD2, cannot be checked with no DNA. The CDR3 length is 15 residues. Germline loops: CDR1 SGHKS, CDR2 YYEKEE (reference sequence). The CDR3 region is CASRGGPVSYNEQFF.

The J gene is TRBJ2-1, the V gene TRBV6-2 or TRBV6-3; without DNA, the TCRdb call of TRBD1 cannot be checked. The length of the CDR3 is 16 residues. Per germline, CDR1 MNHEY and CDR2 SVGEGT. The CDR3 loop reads CATLGAGTRSYNEQFF.

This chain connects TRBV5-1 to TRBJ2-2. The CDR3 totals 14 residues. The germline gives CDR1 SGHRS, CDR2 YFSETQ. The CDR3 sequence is CASSGSGNTGELFF.

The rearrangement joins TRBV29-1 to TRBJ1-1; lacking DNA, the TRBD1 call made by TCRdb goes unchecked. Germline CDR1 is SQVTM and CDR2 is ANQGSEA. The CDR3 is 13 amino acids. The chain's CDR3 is CSVETVMNTEAFF.

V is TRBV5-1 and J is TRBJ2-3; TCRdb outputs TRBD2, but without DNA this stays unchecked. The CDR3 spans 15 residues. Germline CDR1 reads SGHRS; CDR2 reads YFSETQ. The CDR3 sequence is CASSLGFGGENTQYF.

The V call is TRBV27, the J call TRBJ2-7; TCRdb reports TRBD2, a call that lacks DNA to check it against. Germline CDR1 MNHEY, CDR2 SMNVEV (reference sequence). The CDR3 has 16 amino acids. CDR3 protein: CASSSPVVAGLREQYF.

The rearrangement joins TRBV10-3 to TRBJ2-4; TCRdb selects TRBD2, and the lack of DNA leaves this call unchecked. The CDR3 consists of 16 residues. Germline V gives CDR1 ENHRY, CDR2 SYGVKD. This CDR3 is CAISGGAGVFKNIQYF.

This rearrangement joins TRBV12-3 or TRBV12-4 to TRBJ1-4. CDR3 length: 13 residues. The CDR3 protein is CASGYGGNEKLFF.

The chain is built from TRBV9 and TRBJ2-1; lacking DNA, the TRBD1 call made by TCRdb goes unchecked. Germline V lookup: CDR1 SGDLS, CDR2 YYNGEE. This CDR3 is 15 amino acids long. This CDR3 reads CASSVASRGYNEQFF.